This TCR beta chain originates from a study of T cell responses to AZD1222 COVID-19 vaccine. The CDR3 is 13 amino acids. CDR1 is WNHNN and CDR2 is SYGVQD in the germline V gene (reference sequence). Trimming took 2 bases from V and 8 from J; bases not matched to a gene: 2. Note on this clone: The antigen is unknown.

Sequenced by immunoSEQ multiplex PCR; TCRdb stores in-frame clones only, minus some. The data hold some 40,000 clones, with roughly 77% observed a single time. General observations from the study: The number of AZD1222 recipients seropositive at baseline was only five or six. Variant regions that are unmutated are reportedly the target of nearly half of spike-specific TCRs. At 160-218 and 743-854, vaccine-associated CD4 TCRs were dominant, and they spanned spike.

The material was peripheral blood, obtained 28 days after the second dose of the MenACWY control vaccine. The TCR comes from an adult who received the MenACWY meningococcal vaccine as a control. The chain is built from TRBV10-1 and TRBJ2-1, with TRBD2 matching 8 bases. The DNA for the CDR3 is TGCGCCAGCAGTGAGCTAGCGGGCGATGAGCAGTTCTTC. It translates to CASSELAGDEQFF.